These T cell receptor beta chains were read from a single sample in a study of cytomegalovirus exposure and HLA in healthy donors. Some clones are missing from TCRdb's copy, which holds only in-frame ones; the method was immunoSEQ multiplex PCR. The sample shows more than 60,000 clones, 74% of them seen only once. The sequenced material came from PBMCs. The receptors originated from a man aged 40-49 years in good health and CMV-seropositive. CDR3s include the opening cysteine and the closing phenylalanine or tryptophan. The D gene is left open where the match is weak. A clone size is listed for some rows: how often the clone was seen (once, few, many), or a class if it is expanded.

J | V | size | D | DNA | CDR3
TRBJ2-7 | TRBV10-1 | NA | NA | TGCGCCAGCAGTGAGTCCGGGACTGTAGGCGAGCAGTACTTC | CASSESGTVGEQYF
TRBJ2-7 | TRBV5-1 | few | NA | TGCGCCAGCAGCGAGACAGGATCCCTTGGAGAGCAGTACTTC | CASSETGSLGEQYF
TRBJ2-3 | TRBV11-2 | NA | NA | TGTGCCAGCAGCTTAATAGAAGTGAACCGCCCCACAGATACGCAGTATTTT | CASSLIEVNRPTDTQYF
TRBJ1-4 | TRBV30 | NA | TRBD1 | TGTGCCTGGACCCCGGGACAGGGGGCGAAAAAACTGTTTTTT | CAWTPGQGAKKLFF
TRBJ2-7 | TRBV7-7 | NA | TRBD1 | TGTGCCAGCAGCCCGTCCGGGACAGGGGGCGACGAGCAGTACTTC | CASSPSGTGGDEQYF
TRBJ1-1 | TRBV9 | NA | NA | TGTGCCAGCAGCGTAGAGGGGCAGGGCCACACTGAAGCTTTCTTT | CASSVEGQGHTEAFF
TRBJ2-1 | TRBV9 | NA | TRBD1 | TGTGCCAGCAGTCGGACAGGGACTTCCTACAATGAGCAGTTCTTC | CASSRTGTSYNEQFF
TRBJ1-6 | TRBV25-1 | NA | NA | TGTGCCAGCACCGAGACCGGGTCTGGTCTCCTCCACTTT | CASTETGSGLLHF
TRBJ2-2 | TRBV28 | NA | TRBD1 | TGTGCCGCCGACAGGGGGTTGAGCACCGGGGAGCTGTTTTTT | CAADRGLSTGELFF
TRBJ2-1 | TRBV10-3 | NA | NA | TGTGCCACCGACTCGGGGTTCGGGGGAGAGCAGTTCTTC | CATDSGFGGEQFF
TRBJ2-1 | TRBV11-2 | NA | TRBD2 | TGTGCCAGCAGCTTAGGGACTAGCGGGGTAAGCTCCTACAATGAGCAGTTCTTC | CASSLGTSGVSSYNEQFF
TRBJ2-3 | TRBV9 | once | TRBD1 | TGTGCCAGCAGCGTAGGAGGGGGCGGCACAGATACGCAGTATTTT | CASSVGGGGTDTQYF
TRBJ1-6 | TRBV7-2 | NA | NA | TGTGCCAGCAGCTTATCCGCCCTCGGTGGTTCACCCCTCCACTTT | CASSLSALGGSPLHF
TRBJ2-7 | TRBV21-1 | NA | NA | TGTGCCAGCAGGAACCCCACAGGGTACTTC | CASRNPTGYF
TRBJ2-1 | TRBV5-6 | NA | TRBD2 | TGTGCCAGCAGCCCACAGGGACTAGCGACCGAGCAGTTCTTC | CASSPQGLATEQFF
TRBJ2-1 | TRBV5-1 | NA | TRBD1 | TGCGCCAGCAGCCGAGACAGGGGCTACAATGAGCAGTTCTTC | CASSRDRGYNEQFF
TRBJ2-1 | TRBV4-1 | NA | NA | TGCGCCAGCAGCCAATGGTGGGAGAGGGGGAATGAGCAGTTCTTC | CASSQWWERGNEQFF
TRBJ2-1 | TRBV4-1 | NA | TRBD2 | TGCGCCAGCAGCCAAGATCTTAGCGGGAGAAATGAGCAGTTCTTC | CASSQDLSGRNEQFF
TRBJ1-5 | TRBV7-9 | few | NA | TGTGCCAGCAGCTTAGCGCGAGGCTATAGCAATCAGCCCCAGCATTTT | CASSLARGYSNQPQHF
TRBJ2-5 | TRBV18 | NA | NA | TGTGCCAGCTCACCGGGCCTTTCCCAGGAGACCCAGTACTTC | CASSPGLSQETQYF